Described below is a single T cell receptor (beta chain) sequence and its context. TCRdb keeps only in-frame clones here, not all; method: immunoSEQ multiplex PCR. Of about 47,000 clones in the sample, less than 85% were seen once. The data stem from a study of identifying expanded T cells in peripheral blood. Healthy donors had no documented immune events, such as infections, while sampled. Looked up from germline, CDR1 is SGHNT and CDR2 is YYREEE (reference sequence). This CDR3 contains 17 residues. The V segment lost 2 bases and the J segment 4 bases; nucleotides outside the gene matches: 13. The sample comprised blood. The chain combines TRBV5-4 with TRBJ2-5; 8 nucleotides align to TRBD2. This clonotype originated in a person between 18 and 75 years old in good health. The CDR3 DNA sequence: TGTGCCAGCAGCTTTCCCCGTAGCGGGATGGGGGGAGAGACCCAGTACTTC. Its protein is CASSFPRSGMGGETQYF.